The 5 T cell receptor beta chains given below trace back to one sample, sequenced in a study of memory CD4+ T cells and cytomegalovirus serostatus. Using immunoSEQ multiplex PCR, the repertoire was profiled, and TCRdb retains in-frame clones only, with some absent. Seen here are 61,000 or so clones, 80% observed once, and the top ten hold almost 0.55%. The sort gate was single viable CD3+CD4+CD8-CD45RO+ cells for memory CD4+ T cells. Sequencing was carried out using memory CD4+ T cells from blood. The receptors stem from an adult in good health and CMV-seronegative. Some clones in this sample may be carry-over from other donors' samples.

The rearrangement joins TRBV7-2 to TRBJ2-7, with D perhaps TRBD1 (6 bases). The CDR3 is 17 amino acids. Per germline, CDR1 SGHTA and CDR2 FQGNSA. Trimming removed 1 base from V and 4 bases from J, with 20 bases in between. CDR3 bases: TGTGCCAGCAGCTTAGGGACGTACAGGGATCCACCTTACGAGCAGTACTTC. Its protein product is CASSLGTYRDPPYEQYF.

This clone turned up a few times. CDR3 region: CARYLVVPRGEGTEAFF. CDR3 in DNA: TGTGCCCGCTATCTGGTCGTTCCCAGGGGAGAGGGCACTGAAGCTTTCTTT. V and J are TRBV21-1 and TRBJ1-1; TRBD1 is the table's D call, not checked against the DNA. TRBV21-1 has pseudogene status. The CDR3 is 17 amino acids.

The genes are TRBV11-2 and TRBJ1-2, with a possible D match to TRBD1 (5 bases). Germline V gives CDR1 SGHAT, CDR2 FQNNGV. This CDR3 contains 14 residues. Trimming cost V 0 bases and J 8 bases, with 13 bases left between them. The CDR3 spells CASSLDGTGHGYTF. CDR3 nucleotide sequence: TGTGCCAGCAGCTTAGACGGGACGGGGCACGGCTACACCTTC.

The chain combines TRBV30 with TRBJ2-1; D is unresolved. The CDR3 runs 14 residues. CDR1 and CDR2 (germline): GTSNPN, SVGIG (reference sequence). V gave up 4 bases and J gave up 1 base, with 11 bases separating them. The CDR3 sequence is CAWTTRLSYNEQFF. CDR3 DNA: TGTGCCTGGACAACGAGGCTGTCCTACAATGAGCAGTTCTTC.

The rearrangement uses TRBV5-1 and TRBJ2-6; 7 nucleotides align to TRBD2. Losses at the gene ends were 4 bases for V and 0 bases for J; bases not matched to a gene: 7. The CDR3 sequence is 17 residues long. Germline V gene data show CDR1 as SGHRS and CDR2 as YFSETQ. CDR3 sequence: CASSLADDPSGANVLTF. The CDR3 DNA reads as TGCGCCAGCAGCCTAGCGGACGACCCCTCTGGGGCCAACGTCCTGACTTTC.